Included here is one T cell receptor beta chain sequence, with context. Its target is unknown. This specimen comes from a study of cytomegalovirus exposure and HLA in healthy donors. Whole-study results and caveats: An analysis was carried out later, and it reportedly showed fewer N-insertions in an Asian-associated ancestry cluster than the approximately 670-donor mean. Later analysis identified a missense DCLRE1C variant that was linked to TCR beta V- and J-gene trimming. According to the study, roughly 160 TCR beta chains were cytomegalovirus-associated.

V lost 5 bases and J lost 4; bases outside the gene matches: 18. CDR3 size: 18 residues. Germline V gene data show CDR1 as LNHDA and CDR2 as SQIVND (reference sequence). PCR used 60 Vbeta primers and 13 Jbeta primers. Profiled with immunoSEQ multiplex PCR; TCRdb holds only in-frame clones, not every one. The sample holds 100,000 to 150,000 clones; roughly four fifths are singletons and the top ten take around 6.4%. Healthy bone marrow donors formed the donor group. This clonotype originated in a woman aged 40-49 years in good health and CMV-seropositive. Sequenced material: PBMCs. The rearrangement joins TRBV19 to TRBJ1-1, with 8 positions matching TRBD1. CDR3 protein: CASSYSISQGAPGTEAFF. The CDR3 region has the DNA TGTGCCAGTAGTTATTCGATAAGTCAGGGGGCCCCCGGCACTGAAGCTTTCTTT. Filled out from reference TRBV19 and TRBJ1-1, the complete variable domain reads DGGITQSPKYLFRKEGQNVTLSCEQNLNHDAMYWYRQDPGQGLRLIYYSQIVNDFQKGDIAEGYSVSREKKESFPLTVTSAQKNPTAFYLCASSYSISQGAPGTEAFFGQGTRLTVV.